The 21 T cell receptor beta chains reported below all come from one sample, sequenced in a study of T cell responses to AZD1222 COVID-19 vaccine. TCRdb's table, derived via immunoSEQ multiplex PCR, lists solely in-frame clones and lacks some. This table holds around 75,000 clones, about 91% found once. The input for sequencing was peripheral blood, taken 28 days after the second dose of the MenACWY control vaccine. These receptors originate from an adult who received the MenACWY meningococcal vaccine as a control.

CDR3 DNA sequence: TGTGCCAGCTCACCAGTCAACACGGGCACCGGGGAGCTGTTTTTT. Translated: CASSPVNTGTGELFF. J is TRBJ2-2 and V is TRBV18; D gene uncertain. V was clipped by 2 bases and J by 4 bases, with 11 bases between them. Germline V lookup: CDR1 KGHSH, CDR2 LQKENI. The CDR3 covers 15 residues.

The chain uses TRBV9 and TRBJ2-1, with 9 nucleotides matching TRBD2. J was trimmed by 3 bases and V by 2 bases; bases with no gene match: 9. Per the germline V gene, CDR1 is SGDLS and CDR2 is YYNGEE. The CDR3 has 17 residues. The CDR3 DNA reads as TGTGCCAGCAGCGTTGGTTCGGGAGCGGGGGGCTACAATGAGCAGTTCTTC. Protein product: CASSVGSGAGGYNEQFF.

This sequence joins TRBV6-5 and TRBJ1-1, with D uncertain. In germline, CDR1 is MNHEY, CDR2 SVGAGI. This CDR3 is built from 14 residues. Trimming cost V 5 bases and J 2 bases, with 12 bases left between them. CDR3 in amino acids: CASSNTATNTEAFF. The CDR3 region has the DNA TGTGCCAGCAGTAATACAGCTACAAACACTGAAGCTTTCTTT.

In DNA form, the CDR3 reads TGTGCCAGCAGTTTGATGGGTACTGAAGCTTTCTTT. The encoded protein is CASSLMGTEAFF. J is TRBJ1-1 and V is TRBV12-3 or TRBV12-4; D gene ambiguous. The CDR3 is made up of 12 amino acids. Trimming took off 3 bases at V and 5 bases at J, with 7 bases between the two ends.

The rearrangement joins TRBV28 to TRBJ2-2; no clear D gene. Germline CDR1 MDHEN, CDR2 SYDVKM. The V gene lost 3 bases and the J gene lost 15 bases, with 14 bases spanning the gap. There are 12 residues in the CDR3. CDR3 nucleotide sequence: TGTGCCAGCAGTTTTCGAAACAGATGGATGTTTTTT. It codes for CASSFRNRWMFF.

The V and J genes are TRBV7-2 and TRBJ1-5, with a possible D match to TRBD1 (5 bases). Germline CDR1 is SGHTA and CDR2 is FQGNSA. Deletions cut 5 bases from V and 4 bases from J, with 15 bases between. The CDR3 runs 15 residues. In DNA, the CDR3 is TGTGCCAGCAGCCCCCTGCGGGGCCCGAATCAGCCCCAGCATTTT. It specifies CASSPLRGPNQPQHF.

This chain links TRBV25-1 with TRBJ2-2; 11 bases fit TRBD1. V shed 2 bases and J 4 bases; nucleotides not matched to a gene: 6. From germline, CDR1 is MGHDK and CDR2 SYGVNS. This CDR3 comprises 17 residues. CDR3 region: CASSEPDRGLVTGELFF. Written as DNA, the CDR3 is TGTGCCAGCAGTGAACCGGACAGGGGGCTTGTCACCGGGGAGCTGTTTTTT.

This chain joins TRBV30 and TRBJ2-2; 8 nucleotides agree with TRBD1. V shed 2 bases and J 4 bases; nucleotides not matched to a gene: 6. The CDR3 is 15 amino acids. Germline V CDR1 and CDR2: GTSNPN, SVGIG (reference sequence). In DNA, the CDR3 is TGTGCCTGGAGTACGGCAGGGGGCTTCACCGGGGAGCTGTTTTTT. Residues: CAWSTAGGFTGELFF.

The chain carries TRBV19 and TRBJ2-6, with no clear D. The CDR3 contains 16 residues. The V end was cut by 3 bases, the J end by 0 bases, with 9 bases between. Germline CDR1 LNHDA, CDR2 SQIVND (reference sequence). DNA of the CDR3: TGTGCCAGTAGTATTGCGGCGAGCTCTGGGGCCAACGTCCTGACTTTC. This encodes CASSIAASSGANVLTF.

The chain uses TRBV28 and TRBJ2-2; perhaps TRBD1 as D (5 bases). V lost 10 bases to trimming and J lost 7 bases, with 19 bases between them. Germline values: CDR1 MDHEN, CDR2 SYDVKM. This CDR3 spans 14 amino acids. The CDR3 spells CATFRGPDSGELFF. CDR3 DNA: TGTGCCACCTTCCGAGGACCAGACAGCGGGGAGCTGTTTTTT.

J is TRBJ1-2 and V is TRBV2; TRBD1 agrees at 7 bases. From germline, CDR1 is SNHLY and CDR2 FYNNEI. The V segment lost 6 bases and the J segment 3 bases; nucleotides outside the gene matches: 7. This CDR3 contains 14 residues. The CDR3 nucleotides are TGTGCCAGCAGAGGGGACAGTGCCGACTATGGCTACACCTTC. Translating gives CASRGDSADYGYTF.

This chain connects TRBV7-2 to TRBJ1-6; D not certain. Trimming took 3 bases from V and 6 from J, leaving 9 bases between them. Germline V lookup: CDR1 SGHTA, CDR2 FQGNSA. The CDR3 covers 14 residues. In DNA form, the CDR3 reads TGTGCCAGCAGCTTTGGGGTCCTTAATTCACCCCTCCACTTT. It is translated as CASSFGVLNSPLHF. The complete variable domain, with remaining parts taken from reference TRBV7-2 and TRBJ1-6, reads GAGVSQSPSNKVTEKGKDVELRCDPISGHTALYWYRQSLGQGLEFLIYFQGNSAPDKSGLPSDRFSAERTGGSVSTLTIQRTQQEDSAVYLCASSFGVLNSPLHFGNGTRLTVT.

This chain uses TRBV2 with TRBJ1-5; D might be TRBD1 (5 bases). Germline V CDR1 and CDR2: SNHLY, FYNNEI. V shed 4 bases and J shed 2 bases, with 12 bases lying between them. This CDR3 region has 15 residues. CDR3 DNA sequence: TGTGCCAGCAGTGGGGGACTGGGCCGCAATCAGCCCCAGCATTTT. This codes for CASSGGLGRNQPQHF.

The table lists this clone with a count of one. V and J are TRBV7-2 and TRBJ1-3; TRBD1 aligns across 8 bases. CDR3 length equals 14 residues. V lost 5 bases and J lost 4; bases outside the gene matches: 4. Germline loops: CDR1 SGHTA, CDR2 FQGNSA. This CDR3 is CASSPWTGGNTIYF. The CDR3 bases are TGTGCCAGCAGCCCGTGGACAGGGGGAAACACCATATATTTT.

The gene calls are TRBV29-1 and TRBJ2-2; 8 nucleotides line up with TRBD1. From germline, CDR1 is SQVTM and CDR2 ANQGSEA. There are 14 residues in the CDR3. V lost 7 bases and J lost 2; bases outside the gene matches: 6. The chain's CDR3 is CSASQGANTGELFF. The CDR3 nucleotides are TGCAGCGCCTCCCAGGGGGCAAACACCGGGGAGCTGTTTTTT.

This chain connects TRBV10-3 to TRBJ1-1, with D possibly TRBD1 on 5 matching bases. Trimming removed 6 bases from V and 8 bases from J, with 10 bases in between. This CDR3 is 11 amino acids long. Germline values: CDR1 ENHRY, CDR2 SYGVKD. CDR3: CAIRQAREAFF. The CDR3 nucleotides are TGTGCCATCAGACAGGCCAGGGAAGCTTTCTTT.

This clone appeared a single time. The CDR3 region has the DNA TGTGCCAGTAGTATCAGGGACAGGGGGCGAATGTATGGCTACACCTTC. Protein sequence: CASSIRDRGRMYGYTF. The chain is built from TRBV19 and TRBJ1-2; 12 positions agree with TRBD1. Germline V gene data show CDR1 as LNHDA and CDR2 as SQIVND (reference sequence). The CDR3 spans 16 residues. V was clipped by 3 bases and J by 5 bases; unmatched bases: 7.

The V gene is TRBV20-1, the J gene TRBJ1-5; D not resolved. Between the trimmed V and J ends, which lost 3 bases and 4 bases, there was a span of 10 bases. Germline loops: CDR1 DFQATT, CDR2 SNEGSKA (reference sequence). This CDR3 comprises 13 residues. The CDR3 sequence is CSASEGLNQPQHF. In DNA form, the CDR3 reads TGCAGTGCTAGTGAAGGTTTGAATCAGCCCCAGCATTTT.

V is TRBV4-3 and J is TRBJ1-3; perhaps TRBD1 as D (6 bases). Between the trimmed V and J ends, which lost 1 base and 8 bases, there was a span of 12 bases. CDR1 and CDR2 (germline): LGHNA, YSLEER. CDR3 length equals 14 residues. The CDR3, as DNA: TGCGCCAGCAGCCAAGCAGCCAGGGGTGACACCATATATTTT. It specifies CASSQAARGDTIYF.

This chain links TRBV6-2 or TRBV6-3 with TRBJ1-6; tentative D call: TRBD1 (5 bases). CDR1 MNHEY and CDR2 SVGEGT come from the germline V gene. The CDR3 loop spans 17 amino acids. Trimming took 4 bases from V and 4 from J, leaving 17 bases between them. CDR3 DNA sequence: TGTGCCAGCAGTTCAAAGGGGCGAGGGACTTATAATTCACCCCTCCACTTT. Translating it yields CASSSKGRGTYNSPLHF.

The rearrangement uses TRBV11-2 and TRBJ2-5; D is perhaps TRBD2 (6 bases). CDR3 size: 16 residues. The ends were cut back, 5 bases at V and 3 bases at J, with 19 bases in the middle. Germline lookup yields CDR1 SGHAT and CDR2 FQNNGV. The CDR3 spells CASSRGTGRVEETQYF. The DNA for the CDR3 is TGTGCCAGCAGCCGGGGGACGGGCAGGGTGGAAGAGACCCAGTACTTC.